The entry below describes one TCR beta chain. Its antigen is not identified. This CDR3 region has 14 residues. The germline CDR1 and CDR2 sequences are SGDLS and YYNGEE. V lost 4 bases and J 6 bases, leaving 13 bases between the germline ends. This entry is derived from a study of PD-1 blockade in mismatch repair-deficient tumors. Study-level background: Patients had approximately 12 mismatch repair-deficient cancer types, all previously treated and progressing. Whole-study results and caveats: Rapid post-treatment expansion, then contraction, generally preceding radiologic response, marked tumor-resident clones.

Every patient had mismatch repair deficiency by PCR or immunohistochemistry. TCR sequencing covered a few patients who responded to pembrolizumab. Profiled with immunoSEQ multiplex PCR; TCRdb holds only in-frame clones, not every one. This sample has over 100,000 clones, with over 65% found just once. The receptor comes from an adult with mismatch repair-deficient cancer. The source material was peripheral blood, sampled 60 to 65 weeks after starting pembrolizumab. This chain connects TRBV9 to TRBJ2-2, with D perhaps being TRBD1 or TRBD2 (5 bases each). CDR3 amino acids: CASSPRLGAGELFF. The CDR3 DNA sequence: TGTGCCAGCAGCCCCAGGCTGGGGGCCGGGGAGCTGTTTTTT.